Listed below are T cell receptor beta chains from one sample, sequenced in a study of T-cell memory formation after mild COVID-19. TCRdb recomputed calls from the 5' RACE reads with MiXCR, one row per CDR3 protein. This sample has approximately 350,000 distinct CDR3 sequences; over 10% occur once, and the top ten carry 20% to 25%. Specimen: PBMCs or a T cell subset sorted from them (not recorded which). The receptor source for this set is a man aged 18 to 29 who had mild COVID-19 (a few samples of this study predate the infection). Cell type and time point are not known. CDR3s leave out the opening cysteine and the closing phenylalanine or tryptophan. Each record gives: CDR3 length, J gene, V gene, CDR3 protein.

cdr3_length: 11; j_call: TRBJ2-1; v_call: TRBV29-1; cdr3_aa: SVDLGFVNEQF
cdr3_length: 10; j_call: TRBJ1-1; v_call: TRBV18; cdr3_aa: ASSLDWGEAF
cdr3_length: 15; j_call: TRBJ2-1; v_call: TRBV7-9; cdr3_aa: ASSHGTSGGAVNEQF
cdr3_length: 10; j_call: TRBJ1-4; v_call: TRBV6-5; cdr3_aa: ASSQHNEKLF
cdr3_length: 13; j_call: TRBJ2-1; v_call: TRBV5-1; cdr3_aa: ASSLTGSHYNEQF
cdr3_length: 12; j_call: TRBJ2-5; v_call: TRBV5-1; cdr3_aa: ASSAPDRGETQY
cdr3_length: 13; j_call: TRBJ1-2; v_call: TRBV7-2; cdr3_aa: ASSTQTVFNYGYT
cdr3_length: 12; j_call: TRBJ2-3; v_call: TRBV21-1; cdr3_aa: ASSSRSRSDTQY
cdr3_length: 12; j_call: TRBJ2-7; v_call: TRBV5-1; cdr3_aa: ASSLATRGNEQY
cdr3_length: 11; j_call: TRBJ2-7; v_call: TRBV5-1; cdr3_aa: ASSLIPRDRSY
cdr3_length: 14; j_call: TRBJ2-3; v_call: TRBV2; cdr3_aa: ARTSGRQRAQDTQY
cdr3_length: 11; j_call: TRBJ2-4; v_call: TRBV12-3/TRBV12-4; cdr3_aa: ASSLDYKNIQY
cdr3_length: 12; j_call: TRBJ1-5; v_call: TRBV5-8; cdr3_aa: ASNFGGMNQPQH
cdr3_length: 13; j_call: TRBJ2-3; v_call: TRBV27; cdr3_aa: ASSFGGAWTDTQY
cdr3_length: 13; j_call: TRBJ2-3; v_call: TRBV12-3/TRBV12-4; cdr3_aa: ASSTSGGNTDTQY
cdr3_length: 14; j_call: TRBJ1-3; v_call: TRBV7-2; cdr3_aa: ASSLDGPGSGNTIY
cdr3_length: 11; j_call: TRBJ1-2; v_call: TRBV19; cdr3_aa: ASSIWRVYGYT